The rows below give T cell receptor beta chains drawn from one sample of a study of blood T cell repertoires in COVID-19. The data were produced by immunoSEQ multiplex PCR, yet TCRdb's version contains in-frame clones alone and is incomplete. The sample lists about 170,000 clones, approximately 86% occurring once. The specimen sequenced was peripheral blood. These receptors were obtained from a man between 60 and 75 years old who had recovered from COVID-19. Both conserved end residues are trimmed from each CDR3.

>TRBV19
ASSMIGAGAHGYT
>TRBV15
ATSSTRGSEQY
>TRBV6-2/TRBV6-3
ASSYTTSGSADTQY
>TRBV12-3/TRBV12-4
ASSRGGLDEQF
>TRBV10-3
ATRDSRAGNTIY
>TRBV12-3/TRBV12-4
ASSLRVGYGYT
>TRBV9
ASRVWGATGYT
>TRBV5-5
ASSPGTGYEKLF
>TRBV5-1
ASSLGPRTSGANVLT
>TRBV27
ASSPLGAGGRSAYEQY
>TRBV7-6
ASSFTGEGAEGYT
>TRBV5-5
ASSLEGAYSPLH
>TRBV5-8
ASSVGQGVADTQY
>TRBV5-6
ASSRPGQGVNTIY
>TRBV6-5
ASRLAGVNTQY
>TRBV19
ASSFAGQETQY
>TRBV25-1
ASSDPGMNEQF
>TRBV9
ASSGTGGLPGELF
>TRBV7-2
ASSLATGRSNQPQH
>TRBV5-8
ASSIRDRSTDTQY
>TRBV5-6
ASSLGLAGYNEQF
>TRBV4-3
ASSQEMGEPNYGYT
>TRBV15
ATNSGGAYNSPLH
>TRBV2
ASSPPPAGHTGELF
>TRBV19
ASGPGTKNIQY
>TRBV19
ASSPSRDTQY
>TRBV5-1
ASSEPPGEQF
>TRBV18
ASSPQRTDTQY
>TRBV5-1
ASSDRTSGGNTQY
>TRBV18
ASSPETSTYEQY
>TRBV11-1
ASSPRDRPSYEQY